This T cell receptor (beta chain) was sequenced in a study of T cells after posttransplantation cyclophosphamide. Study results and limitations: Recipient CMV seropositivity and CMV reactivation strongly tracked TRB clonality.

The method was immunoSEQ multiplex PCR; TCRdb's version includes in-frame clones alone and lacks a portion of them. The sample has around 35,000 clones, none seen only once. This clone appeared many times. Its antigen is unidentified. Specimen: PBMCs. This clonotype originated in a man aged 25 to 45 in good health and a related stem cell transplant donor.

The CDR3 DNA is TGTGCCAGCAGTTTACGGGGGGCCACTGAAGCTTTCTTT. Translated: CASSLRGATEAFF. This chain links TRBV12-3 or TRBV12-4 with TRBJ1-1; perhaps TRBD1 as D (6 bases). V gave up 2 bases and J gave up 4 bases, with 8 bases separating them. The CDR3 consists of 13 residues.